This is a list of T cell receptor beta chains from one sample in a study of T cell changes during pregnancy in multiple sclerosis. Clones were read by immunoSEQ multiplex PCR, and TCRdb kept only the in-frame ones, dropping some. This sample has around 62,000 clones, with 93% found just once. Sequences were derived from CD8+ T cells from peripheral blood mononuclear cells, sampled in the second trimester of pregnancy. Receptor source: a female donor with multiple sclerosis, enrolled in a pregnancy study. Both conserved end residues are trimmed from each CDR3.

v_call | cdr3_aa
TRBV27 | ASSQGDTQY
TRBV9 | ASSTQGTNTEAF
TRBV29-1 | SVEGLAGTSYEQY
TRBV11-2 | ASSFPRQGWVQETQY
TRBV6-1 | ASSADRGGNNEQF
TRBV5-4 | ASSPSGTGSGYT
TRBV2 | ASSSGVAAYNEQF
TRBV29-1 | SVDARGTGTEKLF
TRBV10-1 | ASSELGISEQF
TRBV7-3 | ASQKTDRDNQPQH
TRBV13 | ASSDRTGTSAYEQY
TRBV5-8 | ASSAGTSGDSGTDTQY
TRBV6-5 | ASSIRQGNTEAF
TRBV4-2 | ASSPRDRGRMNTEAF
TRBV5-5 | ASRGGTGGGFEQF
TRBV28 | ASSNTVAWDRVPYEQY
TRBV11-2 | ASSPDLTGGLNYGYT
TRBV6-1 | ASSGLAGVVGVYNEQF
TRBV2 | ASGLLAASYNEQF
TRBV19 | ASSPGLAGGQAKNIQY
TRBV15 | ATSTAVLSNQPQH
TRBV9 | ASSVARGGLLDNEQF